This passage covers 27 T cell receptor beta chains from one sample sequenced in a study of blood T cell repertoires in COVID-19. Assay used: immunoSEQ multiplex PCR; TCRdb lists only in-frame clones, some missing. The table shows about 230,000 clones, with 85% to 90% occurring only once. Sequenced material: PBMCs or T cells enriched from blood (not recorded which). All receptors derive from a man younger than 35 who had recovered from COVID-19.

There are a few counts of this clone. The V call is TRBV18, the J call TRBJ2-2; TRBD1 agrees at 9 bases. With V trimmed by 5 bases and J by 1 base, 5 bases remained unmatched. The V gene's germline CDR1 is KGHSH and CDR2 LQKENI. This CDR3 spans 16 amino acids. For the CDR3, the DNA is TGTGCCAGCTCAAAGGGACAGGGTGAGAACACCGGGGAGCTGTTTTTT. Its translation: CASSKGQGENTGELFF.

This rearrangement joins TRBV3-1 (or the pseudogene TRBV3-2) to TRBJ2-4; 10 bases match TRBD1. The germline V gene encodes CDR1 LGHDT and CDR2 YNNKEL (reference sequence). The V segment lost 3 bases and the J segment 4 bases; nucleotides outside the gene matches: 3. The CDR3 is 15 amino acids. The CDR3 protein is CASSQRTGGKNIQYF. Here the CDR3 DNA reads TGTGCCAGCAGCCAGAGGACAGGGGGAAAAAACATTCAGTACTTC.

This sequence joins TRBV19 and TRBJ1-1; D may be TRBD1 (6 bases). Trimming took off 5 bases at V and 4 bases at J, with 20 bases between the two ends. Germline V gene lookup returns CDR1 LNHDA and CDR2 SQIVND (reference sequence). The CDR3 spans 16 residues. CDR3 sequence (DNA): TGTGCCAGTAGTTCGGGACACAAGAACTTAGGCACTGAAGCTTTCTTT. Protein product: CASSSGHKNLGTEAFF.

The chain joins TRBV27 to TRBJ2-1; TRBD2 agrees at 11 bases. The CDR3 extends over 15 amino acids. Germline CDR1 MNHEY, CDR2 SMNVEV (reference sequence). Trimming cost V 8 bases and J 3 bases; bases outside gene matches: 6. The CDR3 loop is CASGSGTSGYNEQFF. The CDR3 nucleotides are TGTGCCAGCGGTTCCGGGACTAGCGGCTACAATGAGCAGTTCTTC.

This clone was found a few times. This chain joins TRBV5-4 and TRBJ2-1; TRBD1 might be the D (6 bases). V was clipped by 0 bases and J by 7 bases, with 11 bases between them. The CDR3 consists of 14 residues. Germline V lookup: CDR1 SGHNT, CDR2 YYREEE (reference sequence). CDR3 sequence: CASSLEGGGNEQFF. The CDR3, as DNA: TGTGCCAGCAGCTTGGAAGGGGGTGGGAATGAGCAGTTCTTC.

This clone appeared a single time. V usage is TRBV2 and J usage is TRBJ2-1; D is unresolved. CDR1 and CDR2 (germline): SNHLY, FYNNEI. V was pared by 2 bases and J by 8 bases, with 13 bases between. The CDR3 runs 14 residues. The CDR3 loop is CASSEFAARDEQFF. As DNA, the CDR3 is TGTGCCAGCAGTGAATTTGCGGCTCGGGATGAGCAGTTCTTC.

Concerning this clone itself: Different DNA sequences within this sample yield the same CDR3. The V and J genes are TRBV5-6 and TRBJ1-5; D unclear. The CDR3 is made up of 15 amino acids. V lost 0 bases and J 0 bases, leaving 7 bases between the germline ends. CDR1 and CDR2 from the germline V gene are SGHDT and YYEEEE. This chain's CDR3 is CASSLGGYSNQPQHF. As DNA, the CDR3 is TGTGCCAGCAGCTTGGGCGGCTATAGCAATCAGCCCCAGCATTTT.

This clone came up many times. V usage is TRBV3-1 (or the pseudogene TRBV3-2) and J usage is TRBJ1-2; 7 bases match TRBD1. Losses at the gene ends were 2 bases for V and 7 bases for J; bases not matched to a gene: 1. In germline, CDR1 is LGHDT, CDR2 YNNKEL (reference sequence). This CDR3 has 12 residues. This CDR3 is CASSQRQGGYTF. In DNA form, the CDR3 reads TGTGCCAGCAGCCAAAGACAGGGTGGCTACACCTTC.

The gene calls are TRBV27 and TRBJ1-4, with D hard to call. Germline assignment: CDR1 MNHEY and CDR2 SMNVEV (reference sequence). Trimming shortened V by 5 bases and J by 8 bases, and 18 bases separated the two germline ends. The CDR3 covers 15 residues. This chain's CDR3 is CASSPVRGRTEKLFF. In DNA, the CDR3 is TGTGCCAGCAGTCCGGTCAGAGGGAGGACGGAAAAACTGTTTTTT.

The chain couples TRBV5-4 to TRBJ2-7; 7 positions match TRBD1. This CDR3 spans 13 amino acids. The V segment lost 4 bases and the J segment 3 bases; nucleotides outside the gene matches: 4. The germline gives CDR1 SGHNT, CDR2 YYREEE (reference sequence). CDR3 protein: CASSLGTDYEQYF. The CDR3 nucleotides read TGTGCCAGCAGCCTTGGGACAGACTACGAGCAGTACTTC.

The gene calls are TRBV29-1 and TRBJ1-3; perhaps TRBD1 as D (5 bases). Trimming pared 6 bases from V and 0 bases from J, leaving 12 bases between. CDR3 size: 14 residues. Germline V gene lookup returns CDR1 SQVTM and CDR2 ANQGSEA. The CDR3 DNA is TGCAGCGTGATGGGACTGCCCTCTGGAAACACCATATATTTT. This gives the protein CSVMGLPSGNTIYF.

The rearrangement links TRBV28 to TRBJ1-5, with D perhaps matching TRBD1 (5 bases). This CDR3 spans 15 amino acids. Germline V gene lookup returns CDR1 MDHEN and CDR2 SYDVKM. V was shortened by 2 bases and J by 7 bases, with 15 bases between the two germline ends. This CDR3 reads CASSLQGRAAQPQHF. The CDR3 DNA reads TGTGCCAGCAGTTTACAAGGCAGGGCGGCGCAGCCCCAGCATTTT.

The CDR3 here is CASSPWDRTNTEAFF. DNA for the CDR3: TGTGCCAGCAGCCCCTGGGACAGGACGAACACTGAAGCTTTCTTT. This sequence joins TRBV11-2 and TRBJ1-1, with 8 nucleotides matching TRBD1. The CDR3 spans 15 residues. The germline V gene encodes CDR1 SGHAT and CDR2 FQNNGV. Trimming took 5 bases from V and 1 from J; bases not matched to a gene: 6.

The CDR3 region is CASSPETHMNTEAFF. The CDR3 nucleotides are TGTGCCAGCAGCCCAGAGACACACATGAACACTGAAGCTTTCTTT. The rearrangement joins TRBV7-8 to TRBJ1-1; D is unresolved. The germline CDR1 and CDR2 sequences are SGHVS and FQNEAQ. The CDR3 loop spans 15 amino acids. V dropped 5 bases and J dropped 0 bases, with 13 bases sitting between them.

The chain carries TRBV12-3 or TRBV12-4 and TRBJ2-7; unclear D gene. This CDR3 is 13 amino acids long. V was trimmed by 3 bases and J by 5 bases, leaving 11 bases between them. The CDR3, as DNA: TGTGCCAGCAGTTTGGGCCTTTCAAACGAGCAGTACTTC. Translating gives CASSLGLSNEQYF.

The genes are TRBV19 and TRBJ1-1; 7 positions agree with TRBD1. V shed 7 bases, J shed 0 bases, and the junction held 5 bases outside the gene matches. The CDR3 contains 14 residues. Germline V gene sequence: CDR1 LNHDA, CDR2 SQIVND (reference sequence). CDR3 in amino acids: CASTQGVVNTEAFF. CDR3 nucleotide sequence: TGTGCCAGTACCCAGGGGGTCGTGAACACTGAAGCTTTCTTT.

The chain carries TRBV5-5 and TRBJ1-6, with a possible D match to TRBD1 (5 bases). The CDR3 sequence is 14 residues long. Trimming took 4 bases from V and 9 from J, leaving 14 bases between them. The germline V gene has CDR1 SGHKS and CDR2 YYEKEE (reference sequence). CDR3 region: CASSPEGEGSPLHF. DNA for the CDR3: TGTGCCAGCAGCCCTGAAGGGGAGGGTTCACCCCTCCACTTT.

The V and J genes are TRBV2 and TRBJ1-5, with 10 bases identical to TRBD1. This CDR3 has 15 amino acids. Trimming removed 7 bases from V and 2 bases from J; junction bases left unmatched: 5. The germline V gene has CDR1 SNHLY and CDR2 FYNNEI. The CDR3 is CASTDRGRGNQPQHF. CDR3 sequence (DNA): TGTGCCAGCACCGACAGGGGGCGCGGCAATCAGCCCCAGCATTTT. The full variable domain, in which reference TRBV2 and TRBJ1-5 provide the parts outside the CDR3, is EPEVTQTPSHQVTQMGQEVILRCVPISNHLYFYWYRQILGQKVEFLVSFYNNEISEKSEIFDDQFSVERPDGSNFTLKIRSTKLEDSAMYFCASTDRGRGNQPQHFGDGTRLSIL.

The V and J genes are TRBV28 and TRBJ2-5; 9 bases are a match to TRBD2. V trimming: 6 bases; J trimming: 0 bases; junction bases outside the gene matches: 8. The CDR3 totals 16 residues. The V gene's germline CDR1 is MDHEN and CDR2 SYDVKM. In DNA, the CDR3 is TGTGCCAGCAGCTCCTGGGCTAGCGGGAACCAAGAGACCCAGTACTTC. It specifies CASSSWASGNQETQYF. Full variable domain (remainder filled in from reference TRBV28 and TRBJ2-5): DVKVTQSSRYLVKRTGEKVFLECVQDMDHENMFWYRQDPGLGLRLIYFSYDVKMKEKGDIPEGYSVSREKKERFSLILESASTNQTSMYLCASSSWASGNQETQYFGPGTRLLVL.

The CDR3 is CASSPLQREAPYEQYF. The CDR3 nucleotides read TGTGCCAGCAGCCCCCTCCAGCGGGAGGCCCCCTACGAGCAGTACTTC. The chain links TRBV7-6 to TRBJ2-7, with TRBD2 matching over 9 bases. The CDR3 is 16 amino acids. The ends lost 5 bases at V and 2 bases at J; junction bases unmatched: 10. Germline lookup yields CDR1 SGHVS and CDR2 FNYEAQ. Full variable domain (remainder filled in from reference TRBV7-6 and TRBJ2-7): GAGVSQSPRYKVTKRGQDVALRCDPISGHVSLYWYRQALGQGPEFLTYFNYEAQQDKSGLPNDRFSAERPEGSISTLTIQRTEQRDSAMYRCASSPLQREAPYEQYFGPGTRLTVT.

The chain uses TRBV13 and TRBJ2-1; 13 bases line up with TRBD2. Germline lookup yields CDR1 PRHDT and CDR2 FYEKMQ (reference sequence). There are 16 residues in the CDR3. J gave up 6 bases and V 5 bases, and 7 bases lay outside the gene matches. The CDR3 loop reads CASSPSGLAGLNEQFF. CDR3 DNA sequence: TGTGCCAGCAGCCCATCGGGACTAGCGGGGCTCAATGAGCAGTTCTTC. Drawing the rest from reference TRBV13 and TRBJ2-1, the complete variable domain is AAGVIQSPRHLIKEKRETATLKCYPIPRHDTVYWYQQGPGQDPQFLISFYEKMQSDKGSIPDRFSAQQFSDYHSELNMSSLELGDSALYFCASSPSGLAGLNEQFFGPGTRLTVL.

This clone was found once. This sequence joins TRBV12-3 or TRBV12-4 and TRBJ2-1; perhaps TRBD2 as D (6 bases). V was cut by 1 base and J by 6 bases, with 7 bases left in between. The CDR3 extends over 13 amino acids. CDR3 sequence reads: CASSLVGSNEQFF. CDR3 DNA sequence: TGTGCCAGCAGTTTAGTCGGGAGCAATGAGCAGTTCTTC.

The rearrangement uses TRBV29-1 and TRBJ2-5; 8 positions agree with TRBD2. Germline trimming cut 4 bases from V and 5 bases from J; bases unmatched to any gene: 9. The CDR3 covers 14 residues. The germline V gene has CDR1 SQVTM and CDR2 ANQGSEA. CDR3 sequence: CSVAGWSSGETQYF. CDR3 DNA sequence: TGCAGCGTTGCCGGCTGGTCTAGCGGGGAGACCCAGTACTTC.

The V gene is TRBV28, the J gene TRBJ2-7, with a possible D match to TRBD1 (6 bases). This CDR3 has 14 amino acids. V was pared by 5 bases and J by 0 bases, with 11 bases between. In germline, CDR1 is MDHEN, CDR2 SYDVKM. The CDR3, as DNA: TGTGCCAGCAGTACTGAGGGACACTCCTACGAGCAGTACTTC. Residues: CASSTEGHSYEQYF.

This chain connects TRBV7-2 to TRBJ2-5; D uncertain. Germline values: CDR1 SGHTA, CDR2 FQGNSA. There are 13 residues in the CDR3. Trimming removed 4 bases from V and 5 bases from J, with 11 bases in between. The CDR3 spells CASSSRSRETQYF. CDR3 in DNA: TGTGCCAGCAGCTCCCGGTCCAGGGAGACCCAGTACTTC.

The chain recombines TRBV12-3 or TRBV12-4 with TRBJ1-1; 12 bases match TRBD1. Unmatched junction bases numbered 5, after V lost 7 bases and J lost 8 bases. The CDR3 runs to 13 residues. The CDR3 DNA reads TGTGCCAGCATCTCCGGGACAGGGGGCGAAGCTTTCTTT. It yields the protein CASISGTGGEAFF.

Remarks on this clone: Other DNA variants within this sample encode the same CDR3. The CDR3 coding sequence is TGTGCCAGCAGTTTTGGCAGGGGGACTGAAGCTTTCTTT. It is translated as CASSFGRGTEAFF. This chain connects TRBV12-3 or TRBV12-4 to TRBJ1-1, with TRBD1 identical over 7 bases. Unmatched junction bases numbered 3, after V lost 3 bases and J lost 5 bases. The CDR3 covers 13 residues.